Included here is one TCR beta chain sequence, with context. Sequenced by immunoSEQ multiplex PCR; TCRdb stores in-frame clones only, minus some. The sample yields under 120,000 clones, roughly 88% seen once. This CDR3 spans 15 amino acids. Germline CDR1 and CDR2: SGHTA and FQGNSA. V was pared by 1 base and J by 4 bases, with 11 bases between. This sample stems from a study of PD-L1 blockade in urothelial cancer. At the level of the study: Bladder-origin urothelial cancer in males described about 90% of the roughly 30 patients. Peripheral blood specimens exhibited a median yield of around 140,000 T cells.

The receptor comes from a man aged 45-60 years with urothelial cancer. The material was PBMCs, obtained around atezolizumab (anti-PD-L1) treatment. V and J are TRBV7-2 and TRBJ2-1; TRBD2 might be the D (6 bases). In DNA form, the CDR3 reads TGTGCCAGCAGCTTAGGTCCGGGAGAGTACAATGAGCAGTTCTTC. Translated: CASSLGPGEYNEQFF.